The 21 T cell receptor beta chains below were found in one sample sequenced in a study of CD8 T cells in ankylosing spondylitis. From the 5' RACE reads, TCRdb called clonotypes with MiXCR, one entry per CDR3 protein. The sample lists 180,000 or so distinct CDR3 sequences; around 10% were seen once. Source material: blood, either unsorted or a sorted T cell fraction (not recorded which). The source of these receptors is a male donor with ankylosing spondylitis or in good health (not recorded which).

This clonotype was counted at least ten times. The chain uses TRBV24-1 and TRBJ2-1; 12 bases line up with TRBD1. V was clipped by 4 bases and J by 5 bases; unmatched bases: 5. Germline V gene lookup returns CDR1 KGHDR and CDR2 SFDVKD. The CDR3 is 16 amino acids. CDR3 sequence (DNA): TGTGCCACCAGTGACCCGGGACAGGGGGCGCACAATGAGCAGTTCTTC. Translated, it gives CATSDPGQGAHNEQFF.

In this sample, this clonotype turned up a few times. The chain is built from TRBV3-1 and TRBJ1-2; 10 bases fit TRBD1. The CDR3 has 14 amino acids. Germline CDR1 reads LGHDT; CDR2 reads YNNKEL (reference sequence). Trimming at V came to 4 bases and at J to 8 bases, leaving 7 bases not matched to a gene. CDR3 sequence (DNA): TGTGCCAGCAGCCGTGGGACAGGGGAGGGCGGCTACACCTTC. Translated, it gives CASSRGTGEGGYTF.

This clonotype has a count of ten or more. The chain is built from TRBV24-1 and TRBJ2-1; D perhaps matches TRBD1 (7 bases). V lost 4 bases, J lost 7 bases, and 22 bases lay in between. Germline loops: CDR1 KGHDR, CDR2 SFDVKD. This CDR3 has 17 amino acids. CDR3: CATSDPYRQGGTNEQFF. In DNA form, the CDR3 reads TGTGCCACCAGTGACCCATACCGACAGGGTGGGACTAATGAGCAGTTCTTC.

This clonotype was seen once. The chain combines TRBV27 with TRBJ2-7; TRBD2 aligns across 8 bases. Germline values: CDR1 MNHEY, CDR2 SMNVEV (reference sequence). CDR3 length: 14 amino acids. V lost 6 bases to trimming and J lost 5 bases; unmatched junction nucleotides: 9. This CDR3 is CASSQLGGVDEQYF. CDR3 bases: TGTGCCAGCAGCCAGCTCGGGGGGGTCGACGAGCAGTACTTC.

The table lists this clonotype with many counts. DNA for the CDR3: TGTGCCATCAGTGATTTCGGCAGGGTAGTCTCGACTAGCGGGACTGAGACCGGGGAGCTGTTTTTT. Translation gives CAISDFGRVVSTSGTETGELFF. This chain joins TRBV10-3 and TRBJ2-2, with 11 bases lining up with TRBD2. The junction had 23 bases not matched to a gene; V was cut back by 3 bases and J by 5 bases. CDR3 size: 22 residues. Looked up from germline, CDR1 is ENHRY and CDR2 is SYGVKD.

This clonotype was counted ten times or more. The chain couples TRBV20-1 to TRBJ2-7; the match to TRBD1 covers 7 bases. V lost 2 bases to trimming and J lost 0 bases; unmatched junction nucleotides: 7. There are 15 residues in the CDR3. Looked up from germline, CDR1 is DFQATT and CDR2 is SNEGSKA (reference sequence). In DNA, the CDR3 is TGCAGTGCTAGACCGACAGGGACATACTCCTACGAGCAGTACTTC. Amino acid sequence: CSARPTGTYSYEQYF.

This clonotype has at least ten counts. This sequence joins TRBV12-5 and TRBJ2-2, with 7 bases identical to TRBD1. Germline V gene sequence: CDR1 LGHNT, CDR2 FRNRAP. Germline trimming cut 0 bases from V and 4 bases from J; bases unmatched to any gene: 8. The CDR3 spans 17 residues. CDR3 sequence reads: CASGLVLGGLATGELFF. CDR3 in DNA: TGTGCTAGTGGTTTGGTATTAGGGGGCCTTGCCACCGGGGAGCTGTTTTTT.

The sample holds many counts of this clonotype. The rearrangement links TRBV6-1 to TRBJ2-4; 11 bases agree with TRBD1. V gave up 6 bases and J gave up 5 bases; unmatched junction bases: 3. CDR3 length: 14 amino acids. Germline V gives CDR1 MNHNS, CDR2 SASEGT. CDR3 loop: CASRDRGRENIQYF. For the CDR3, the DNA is TGTGCCAGCAGGGACAGGGGGCGGGAAAACATTCAGTACTTC.

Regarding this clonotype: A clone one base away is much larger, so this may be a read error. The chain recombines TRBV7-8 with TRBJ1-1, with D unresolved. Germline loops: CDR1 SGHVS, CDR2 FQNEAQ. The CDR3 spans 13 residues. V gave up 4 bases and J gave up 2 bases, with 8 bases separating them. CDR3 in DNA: TGTGCCAGCAGCTCTAAGGACAACACTGAAGCTTTCTTT. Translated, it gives CASSSKDNTEAFF.

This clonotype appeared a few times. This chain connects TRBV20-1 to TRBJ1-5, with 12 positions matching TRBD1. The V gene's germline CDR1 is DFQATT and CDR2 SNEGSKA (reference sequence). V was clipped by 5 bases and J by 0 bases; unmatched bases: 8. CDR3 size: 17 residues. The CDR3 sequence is CSAAGTGGVFSNQPQHF. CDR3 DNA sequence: TGCAGTGCTGCCGGGACAGGGGGCGTCTTTAGCAATCAGCCCCAGCATTTT.

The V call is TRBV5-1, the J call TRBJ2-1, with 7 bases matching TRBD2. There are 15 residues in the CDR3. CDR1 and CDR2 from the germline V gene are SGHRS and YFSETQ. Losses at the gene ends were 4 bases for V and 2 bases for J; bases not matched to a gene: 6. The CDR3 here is CASSMDSGPYNEQFF. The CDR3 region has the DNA TGCGCCAGCAGCATGGATAGCGGGCCCTACAATGAGCAGTTCTTC.

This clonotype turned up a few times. CDR3 region: CASSPNLVPPNTDTQYF. The CDR3 DNA follows: TGTGCCAGCAGCCCCAATCTAGTTCCACCTAACACAGATACGCAGTATTTT. V usage is TRBV7-2 and J usage is TRBJ2-3, with no clear D. The germline CDR1 and CDR2 sequences are SGHTA and FQGNSA. This CDR3 comprises 17 residues. With 5 bases removed from V and 2 bases from J, the gap between germline ends came to 20 bases.

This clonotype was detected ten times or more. CDR3 DNA: TGCGCCAGCAGTGAAAGAGCGGGAGACAATGAGCAGTTCTTC. Translation: CASSERAGDNEQFF. The V call is TRBV10-2, the J call TRBJ2-1; 8 positions match TRBD2. V was pared by 3 bases and J by 5 bases, with 3 bases of the junction left unmatched. This CDR3 has 14 amino acids. The germline V gene has CDR1 WSHSY and CDR2 SAAADI.

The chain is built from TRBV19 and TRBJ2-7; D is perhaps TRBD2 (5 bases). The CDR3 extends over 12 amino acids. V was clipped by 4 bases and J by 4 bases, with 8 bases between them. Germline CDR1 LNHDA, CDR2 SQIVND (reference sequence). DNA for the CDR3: TGTGCCAGTAGTACCGGGAATTACGAGCAGTACTTC. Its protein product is CASSTGNYEQYF.

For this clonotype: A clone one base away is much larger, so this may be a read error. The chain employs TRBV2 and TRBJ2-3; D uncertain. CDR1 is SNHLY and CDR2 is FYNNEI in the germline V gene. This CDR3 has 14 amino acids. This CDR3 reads CATLGTAGTATQYF. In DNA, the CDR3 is TGTGCCACCTTGGGAACCGCTGGCACAGCTACGCAGTATTTT.

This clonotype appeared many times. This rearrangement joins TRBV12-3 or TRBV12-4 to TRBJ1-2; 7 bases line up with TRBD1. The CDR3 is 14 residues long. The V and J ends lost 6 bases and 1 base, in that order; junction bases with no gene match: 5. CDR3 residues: CASSLDRLNYGYTF. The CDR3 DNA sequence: TGTGCCAGCAGCCTGGACAGGCTTAACTATGGCTACACCTTC.

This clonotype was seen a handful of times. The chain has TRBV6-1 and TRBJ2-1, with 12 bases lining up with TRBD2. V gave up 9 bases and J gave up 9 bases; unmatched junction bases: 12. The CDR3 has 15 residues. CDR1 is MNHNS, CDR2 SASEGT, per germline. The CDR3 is CASFPLAGGSGEQFF. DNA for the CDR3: TGTGCCAGTTTCCCGCTAGCGGGGGGGAGTGGTGAGCAGTTCTTC.

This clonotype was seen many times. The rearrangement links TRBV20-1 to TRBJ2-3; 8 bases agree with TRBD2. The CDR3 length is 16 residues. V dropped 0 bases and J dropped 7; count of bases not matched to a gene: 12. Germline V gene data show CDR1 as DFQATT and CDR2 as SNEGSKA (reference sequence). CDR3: CSARDLLAVISYTQYF. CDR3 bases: TGCAGTGCTAGAGATCTACTAGCGGTCATATCCTATACGCAGTATTTT.

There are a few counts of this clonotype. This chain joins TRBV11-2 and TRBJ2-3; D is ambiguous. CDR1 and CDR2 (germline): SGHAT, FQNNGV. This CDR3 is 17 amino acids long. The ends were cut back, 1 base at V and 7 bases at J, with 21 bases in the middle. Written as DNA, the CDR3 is TGTGCCAGCAGCTTAGGTCCGGTGACACCACAAAAAAATACGCAGTATTTT. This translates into CASSLGPVTPQKNTQYF.

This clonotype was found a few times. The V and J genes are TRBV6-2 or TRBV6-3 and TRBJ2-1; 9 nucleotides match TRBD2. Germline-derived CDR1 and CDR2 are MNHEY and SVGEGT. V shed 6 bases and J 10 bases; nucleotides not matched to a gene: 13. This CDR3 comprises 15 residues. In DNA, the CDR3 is TGTGCCAGCAGCCCCACGGGACTAGCCGTAGGCGAGCAGTTCTTC. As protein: CASSPTGLAVGEQFF.

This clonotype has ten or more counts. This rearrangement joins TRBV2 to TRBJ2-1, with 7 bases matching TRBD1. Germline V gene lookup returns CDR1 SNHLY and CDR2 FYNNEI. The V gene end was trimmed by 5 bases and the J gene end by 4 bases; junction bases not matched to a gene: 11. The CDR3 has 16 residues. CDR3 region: CASSSTGTPRYNEQFF. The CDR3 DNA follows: TGTGCCAGCAGTTCGACAGGGACCCCTCGGTACAATGAGCAGTTCTTC.